These 7 T cell receptor beta chains originate from one sample sequenced in a study of cytomegalovirus exposure and HLA in healthy donors. The PCR made use of 60 Vbeta and 13 Jbeta primers. Sequencing used immunoSEQ multiplex PCR; TCRdb keeps in-frame clones, though not all of them. Of approximately 140,000 clones listed, under 70% are singletons. The sequencing input was PBMCs. Receptors originate from a woman aged 55 to 70 in good health and CMV-seronegative.

This clone occurred a few times. The chain combines TRBV7-2 with TRBJ2-5, with 15 bases matching TRBD2. J gave up 7 bases and V 0 bases, and 6 bases lay outside the gene matches. Germline CDR1 and CDR2: SGHTA and FQGNSA. The CDR3 has 17 residues. In DNA form, the CDR3 reads TGTGCCAGCAGCTTAGCGGGGACTAGCGGGGGGCAGGGGACCCAGTACTTC. Its translation: CASSLAGTSGGQGTQYF.

The chain carries TRBV9 and TRBJ2-1; TRBD2 matches at 7 bases. The germline CDR1 and CDR2 sequences are SGDLS and YYNGEE. The length of the CDR3 is 15 residues. The V and J ends lost 3 bases and 6 bases, in that order; junction bases with no gene match: 9. This CDR3 is CASSGRAGAPNEQFF. The DNA for the CDR3 is TGTGCCAGCAGCGGAAGGGCGGGAGCCCCCAATGAGCAGTTCTTC. Full variable domain (outside the CDR3, taken from reference TRBV9 and TRBJ2-1): DSGVTQTPKHLITATGQRVTLRCSPRSGDLSVYWYQQSLDQGLQFLIQYYNGEERAKGNILERFSAQQFPDLHSELNLSSLELGDSALYFCASSGRAGAPNEQFFGPGTRLTVL.

V gene TRBV27 combines with J gene TRBJ1-5; 12 nucleotides align to TRBD1. In germline, CDR1 is MNHEY, CDR2 SMNVEV (reference sequence). CDR3 size: 16 residues. Trimming removed 3 bases from V and 6 bases from J; junction bases left unmatched: 6. DNA of the CDR3: TGTGCCAGCAGTTTGATGGGGACAGGGGGCGGTCAGCCCCAGCATTTT. It codes for CASSLMGTGGGQPQHF.

The sample holds a few counts of this clone. This chain joins TRBV5-6 and TRBJ1-2; TRBD1 is a possible D gene (5 bases). CDR1 and CDR2 (germline): SGHDT, YYEEEE. This CDR3 is built from 13 residues. Trimming took 2 bases from V and 2 from J, leaving 7 bases between them. This CDR3 is CASSFKGNYGYTF. CDR3 nucleotide sequence: TGTGCCAGCAGCTTCAAGGGGAACTATGGCTACACCTTC.

This clone was seen a handful of times. This chain connects TRBV9 to TRBJ1-3; 8 bases are shared with TRBD1. The CDR3 runs to 18 residues. The V gene end was trimmed by 0 bases and the J gene end by 3 bases; junction bases not matched to a gene: 11. In germline, CDR1 is SGDLS, CDR2 YYNGEE. The DNA of the CDR3 is TGTGCCAGCAGCGTAGCCCCTTTTGACAGGGGCGGTGGAAACACCATATATTTT. Its protein product is CASSVAPFDRGGGNTIYF.

This chain uses TRBV7-2 with TRBJ1-6, with 7 bases identical to TRBD1. Germline assignment: CDR1 SGHTA and CDR2 FQGNSA. V lost 5 bases to trimming and J lost 6 bases; unmatched junction nucleotides: 7. The CDR3 covers 15 residues. The CDR3 DNA reads TGTGCCAGCAGCCCGAGACAGGGACTTAATTCACCCCTCCACTTT. Its protein product is CASSPRQGLNSPLHF.

The chain employs TRBV5-4 and TRBJ1-4; TRBD1 is a possible D gene (5 bases). The V gene lost 0 bases and the J gene lost 7 bases, with 10 bases spanning the gap. The CDR3 covers 14 residues. Germline CDR1 and CDR2: SGHNT and YYREEE (reference sequence). The CDR3 coding sequence is TGTGCCAGCAGCTTGGGACAGTCGAGTGAAAAACTGTTTTTT. Translated: CASSLGQSSEKLFF.